Listed here are 27 T cell receptor beta chains from one sample, sequenced in a study of beta chain features in type 1 diabetes. What was sequenced were expressed TCRB transcripts, since all of the isolated RNA had been reverse transcribed. TCRdb's copy holds only in-frame clones and misses some; the assay was immunoSEQ multiplex PCR. The repertoire includes some 500,000 clones, approximately 10% of them detected once, and 0.046% sits in the top ten. Specimen: naive CD4+ T cells from blood. The receptors were gathered from a woman between 18 and 29 years old in good health.

The V call is TRBV5-1, the J call TRBJ2-1; D may be TRBD1 or TRBD2 (5 bases each). Germline CDR1 SGHRS, CDR2 YFSETQ. This CDR3 spans 13 amino acids. The germline V and J ends were trimmed by 7 bases and 5 bases, with 13 bases remaining between them. The CDR3 DNA sequence: TGCGCCAGCGGCGACTCGGGGCACAATGAGCAGTTCTTC. Translated, it gives CASGDSGHNEQFF.

This clone has a handful of counts. This rearrangement joins TRBV2 to TRBJ2-3; the D gene is possibly TRBD2 (5 bases). This CDR3 is built from 14 residues. The ends were cut back, 4 bases at V and 4 bases at J, with 12 bases in the middle. Per germline, CDR1 SNHLY and CDR2 FYNNEI. In DNA form, the CDR3 reads TGTGCCAGCAGTGTTGGACTCCAACCAGATACGCAGTATTTT. Its protein product is CASSVGLQPDTQYF.

This clone showed up many times. V and J are TRBV30 and TRBJ2-7, with D perhaps matching TRBD2 (5 bases). The CDR3 has 11 amino acids. Germline V gene data show CDR1 as GTSNPN and CDR2 as SVGIG (reference sequence). The V gene lost 5 bases and the J gene lost 5 bases, with 10 bases spanning the gap. The CDR3: CAWLRRDEQYF. The CDR3 bases are TGTGCCTGGTTGCGGCGGGACGAGCAGTACTTC.

This clone was seen more than once but under ten times. The chain has TRBV9 and TRBJ2-4; no definite D call. The ends were cut back, 3 bases at V and 0 bases at J, with 10 bases in the middle. This CDR3 is 15 amino acids long. Per the germline V gene, CDR1 is SGDLS and CDR2 is YYNGEE. The CDR3 bases are TGTGCCAGCAGCGCTGGCAGTCTAGCCAAAAACATTCAGTACTTC. This gives the protein CASSAGSLAKNIQYF.

V usage is TRBV11-2 and J usage is TRBJ1-1; D is undetermined. The CDR3 extends over 13 amino acids. Trimming stripped 3 bases from V and 3 bases from J, with 8 bases between. Germline CDR1 SGHAT, CDR2 FQNNGV. The CDR3 region has the DNA TGTGCCAGCAGCTTCACAAGTGACACTGAAGCTTTCTTT. Its protein product is CASSFTSDTEAFF.

The chain combines TRBV6-6 with TRBJ2-4; no definite D call. The CDR3 length is 15 residues. CDR1 and CDR2 (germline): MNHNY, SVGAGI (reference sequence). The ends were cut back, 4 bases at V and 1 base at J, with 11 bases in the middle. The CDR3 DNA is TGTGCCAGCAGTTCCCCGGATCTGGCCAAAAACATTCAGTACTTC. It encodes CASSSPDLAKNIQYF.

This chain connects TRBV7-9 to TRBJ1-4; the D gene is possibly TRBD1 (6 bases). This CDR3 region has 14 residues. Trimming stripped 3 bases from V and 2 bases from J, with 7 bases between. Germline V gene data show CDR1 as SEHNR and CDR2 as FQNEAQ (reference sequence). CDR3 loop: CASSLGHTNEKLFF. The CDR3 DNA follows: TGTGCCAGCAGCTTGGGACACACTAATGAAAAACTGTTTTTT.

The chain couples TRBV7-9 to TRBJ2-1; 8 bases align to TRBD1. V gave up 3 bases and J gave up 9 bases; unmatched junction bases: 7. CDR1 and CDR2 (germline): SEHNR, FQNEAQ (reference sequence). CDR3 size: 14 residues. The CDR3 DNA is TGTGCCAGCAGCTTCCGGACAGGGAGAGGTGAGCAGTTCTTC. This gives the protein CASSFRTGRGEQFF. The full variable domain, in which reference TRBV7-9 and TRBJ2-1 provide the parts outside the CDR3, is DTGVSQNPRHKITKRGQNVTFRCDPISEHNRLYWYRQTLGQGPEFLTYFQNEAQLEKSRLLSDRFSAERPKGSFSTLEIQRTEQGDSAMYLCASSFRTGRGEQFFGPGTRLTVL.

This chain uses TRBV30 with TRBJ2-2, with no clear D. The CDR3 length is 15 residues. V lost 5 bases to trimming and J lost 6 bases, with 19 bases between them. The V gene's germline CDR1 is GTSNPN and CDR2 SVGIG (reference sequence). The CDR3 nucleotides are TGTGCCTGGGGTCGGGCTAGAAGTAATGCCGGGGAGCTGTTTTTT. Amino acids: CAWGRARSNAGELFF.

This rearrangement joins TRBV25-1 to TRBJ1-1; D may be TRBD1 (6 bases). Germline CDR1 is MGHDK and CDR2 is SYGVNS. The length of the CDR3 is 15 residues. V gave up 9 bases and J gave up 5 bases, with 22 bases separating them. Written as DNA, the CDR3 is TGTGCCAGTGGCCAGGGGCGCGGGCGGAGTACTGAAGCTTTCTTT. Protein product: CASGQGRGRSTEAFF.

The J gene is TRBJ2-1, the V gene TRBV30; maybe TRBD1 (6 bases). The V end was cut by 4 bases, the J end by 9 bases, with 10 bases between. This CDR3 has 11 amino acids. Germline V CDR1 and CDR2: GTSNPN, SVGIG (reference sequence). This CDR3 reads CAWNRDIEQFF. Written as DNA, the CDR3 is TGTGCCTGGAATAGGGACATTGAGCAGTTCTTC.

This clone was recorded a few times. The chain joins TRBV5-4 to TRBJ2-2; D unclear. Deletions cut 0 bases from V and 1 base from J, with 4 bases between. This CDR3 is built from 14 residues. Germline CDR1 and CDR2: SGHNT and YYREEE (reference sequence). CDR3 nucleotides: TGTGCCAGCAGCTTGGTTAAGAACACCGGGGAGCTGTTTTTT. Amino acid sequence: CASSLVKNTGELFF. The full variable domain, its missing parts supplied by reference TRBV5-4 and TRBJ2-2, is ETGVTQSPTHLIKTRGQQVTLRCSSQSGHNTVSWYQQALGQGPQFIFQYYREEENGRGNFPPRFSGLQFPNYSSELNVNALELDDSALYLCASSLVKNTGELFFGEGSRLTVL.

The rearrangement links TRBV13 to TRBJ2-7, with D unclear. From germline, CDR1 is PRHDT and CDR2 FYEKMQ (reference sequence). The V end was cut by 1 base, the J end by 7 bases, with 14 bases between. The CDR3 runs 14 residues. The DNA for the CDR3 is TGTGCCAGCAGCTTAGCCGGTCGTGCGTGGGAGCAGTACTTC. This encodes CASSLAGRAWEQYF.

This clone was counted a few times. The V call is TRBV9, the J call TRBJ2-5, with 8 bases matching TRBD2. The germline CDR1 and CDR2 sequences are SGDLS and YYNGEE. V lost 3 bases to trimming and J lost 11 bases; unmatched junction nucleotides: 12. The length of the CDR3 is 14 residues. Here the CDR3 DNA reads TGTGCCAGCAGCGCCCTCTTGGCGGGGGGTCGTCAGTACTTC. Its translation is CASSALLAGGRQYF.

DNA of the CDR3: TGTGCCAGCAGCCTGGGACTAGCGGATGCCTACGAGCAGTACTTC. This encodes CASSLGLADAYEQYF. This rearrangement joins TRBV14 to TRBJ2-7; 11 bases line up with TRBD2. This CDR3 is 15 amino acids long. The V and J ends lost 4 bases and 2 bases, in that order; junction bases with no gene match: 4. CDR1 is SGHDN and CDR2 is FVKESK in the germline V gene.

This chain joins TRBV7-2 and TRBJ1-5; 10 bases fit TRBD1. V shed 1 base and J 7 bases; nucleotides not matched to a gene: 10. CDR3 size: 17 residues. Germline CDR1 is SGHTA and CDR2 is FQGNSA. The CDR3 is CASSLVSGQGIGQPQHF. The CDR3 DNA reads TGTGCCAGCAGCTTAGTGTCGGGACAGGGGATCGGGCAGCCCCAGCATTTT.

This clone was seen only a few times. The CDR3 sequence: CGGRVGSGANVLTF. CDR3 sequence (DNA): TGTGGAGGGAGGGTCGGATCTGGGGCCAACGTCCTGACTTTC. The chain couples TRBV7-9 to TRBJ2-6, with 7 bases identical to TRBD2. Germline loops: CDR1 SEHNR, CDR2 FQNEAQ (reference sequence). The CDR3 contains 14 residues.

This clone appeared a few times. The V gene is TRBV7-2, the J gene TRBJ2-4, with TRBD1 as a possible D gene (5 bases). The germline V gene has CDR1 SGHTA and CDR2 FQGNSA. V shed 1 base and J shed 6 bases, with 13 bases lying between them. This CDR3 region has 15 residues. The CDR3 nucleotides are TGTGCCAGCAGCTTAGGTCAGGGCCGTTTAAACATTCAGTACTTC. Translated: CASSLGQGRLNIQYF. The full variable domain, completed using reference TRBV7-2 and TRBJ2-4, is GAGVSQSPSNKVTEKGKDVELRCDPISGHTALYWYRQSLGQGLEFLIYFQGNSAPDKSGLPSDRFSAERTGGSVSTLTIQRTQQEDSAVYLCASSLGQGRLNIQYFGAGTRLSVL.

A note on this clone: This CDR3 is also generated by other DNA sequences in the sample. The chain recombines TRBV18 with TRBJ2-5, with D tentatively TRBD1 (7 bases). The germline V gene has CDR1 KGHSH and CDR2 LQKENI. Trimming left V 0 bases short and J 5 bases short, with 10 bases between. The CDR3 has 14 amino acids. DNA for the CDR3: TGTGCCAGCTCACCACCTCCAGGGGGGGAGACCCAGTACTTC. It translates to CASSPPPGGETQYF.

The table lists this clone with a few counts. The same CDR3 is also encoded by other DNA sequences in this sample. The chain has TRBV5-1 and TRBJ2-5; D remains unclear. The length of the CDR3 is 12 residues. Trimming pared 0 bases from V and 2 bases from J, leaving 2 bases between. The V gene's germline CDR1 is SGHRS and CDR2 YFSETQ. DNA of the CDR3: TGCGCCAGCAGCTTGGATCAAGAGACCCAGTACTTC. The encoded protein is CASSLDQETQYF.

This clone showed up just a few times. The chain is built from TRBV7-9 and TRBJ2-7; the D is unclear. The ends were cut back, 1 base at V and 4 bases at J, with 17 bases in the middle. Germline V gives CDR1 SEHNR, CDR2 FQNEAQ (reference sequence). The CDR3 covers 16 residues. The CDR3 loop is CASSLGLGAGRYEQYV. The CDR3, as DNA: TGTGCCAGCAGCTTAGGTCTCGGAGCTGGAAGATACGAGCAGTACGTC.

The chain employs TRBV4-1 and TRBJ1-1, with D possibly TRBD1 on 6 matching bases. V dropped 4 bases and J dropped 3 bases, with 15 bases sitting between them. There are 15 residues in the CDR3. Germline assignment: CDR1 MGHRA and CDR2 YSYEKL. The CDR3 loop reads CASSRFGQIDTEAFF. CDR3 coding DNA: TGCGCCAGCAGCCGATTTGGACAGATAGACACTGAAGCTTTCTTT.

This clone was recorded many times. This chain connects TRBV29-1 to TRBJ1-1; maybe TRBD1 (5 bases). Germline lookup yields CDR1 SQVTM and CDR2 ANQGSEA. V was clipped by 4 bases and J by 6 bases, with 12 bases between them. CDR3 size: 12 residues. CDR3: CSVVGTGAEAFF. CDR3 in DNA: TGCAGCGTTGTGGGGACGGGAGCTGAAGCTTTCTTT.

V and J are TRBV9 and TRBJ2-7; D unclear. The CDR3 runs 15 residues. Germline V gene sequence: CDR1 SGDLS, CDR2 YYNGEE. Trimming took 0 bases from V and 5 from J, leaving 15 bases between them. The CDR3 spells CASSVGDGSTNEQYV. The DNA of the CDR3 is TGTGCCAGCAGCGTAGGAGACGGATCCACCAACGAGCAGTACGTC.

The chain couples TRBV5-1 to TRBJ1-2; 8 bases are shared with TRBD1. This CDR3 has 18 residues. Germline loops: CDR1 SGHRS, CDR2 YFSETQ. The V and J ends lost 0 bases and 9 bases, in that order; junction bases with no gene match: 19. The CDR3 sequence is CASSLDGRNRQGPNSYTF. As DNA, the CDR3 is TGCGCCAGCAGCTTGGACGGGCGGAACCGACAGGGGCCTAACAGCTACACCTTC. Based on the CDR3 plus reference TRBV5-1 and TRBJ1-2, the full variable domain is KAGVTQTPRYLIKTRGQQVTLSCSPISGHRSVSWYQQTPGQGLQFLFEYFSETQRNKGNFPGRFSGRQFSNSRSEMNVSTLELGDSALYLCASSLDGRNRQGPNSYTFGSGTRLTVV.

The rearrangement uses TRBV2 and TRBJ2-7, with a tentative D call TRBD1 (5 bases). CDR1 SNHLY and CDR2 FYNNEI come from the germline V gene. The CDR3 has 13 amino acids. Trimming removed 5 bases at V and 0 bases at J, with 8 bases between. CDR3 nucleotides: TGTGCCAGCAGTTTTGACAGCTCCTACGAGCAGTACGTC. This codes for CASSFDSSYEQYV.

This clone has only a few counts. Different DNA sequences within this sample yield the same CDR3. The rearrangement links TRBV11-2 to TRBJ2-5, with no clear D. The CDR3 extends over 12 amino acids. CDR1 is SGHAT and CDR2 is FQNNGV in the germline V gene. V gave up 5 bases and J gave up 3 bases, with 7 bases separating them. The CDR3 spells CASSLVEETQYF. The CDR3 DNA is TGTGCCAGCAGCCTAGTGGAAGAGACCCAGTACTTC. The variable domain in full, with the rest retrieved from reference TRBV11-2 and TRBJ2-5, is EAGVAQSPRYKIIEKRQSVAFWCNPISGHATLYWYQQILGQGPKLLIQFQNNGVVDDSQLPKDRFSAERLKGVDSTLKIQPAKLEDSAVYLCASSLVEETQYFGPGTRLLVL.